The 3 T cell receptor beta chains presented below share a single source sample, sequenced in a study of blood T cell repertoires in COVID-19. Sequenced by immunoSEQ multiplex PCR; TCRdb stores in-frame clones only, minus some. Here the sample spans fewer than 120,000 clones, 70% to 90% being singletons. Sequencing used peripheral blood. Every receptor here comes from a human donor in a cohort sampled during active COVID-19.

The J gene is TRBJ2-4, the V gene TRBV27; D is ambiguous. The germline CDR1 and CDR2 sequences are MNHEY and SMNVEV (reference sequence). The CDR3 is 15 residues long. The V end lost 4 bases, the J end lost 0 bases, and 10 bases lay between the germline ends. The CDR3: CASSYTTQAKNIQYF. The CDR3 DNA sequence: TGTGCCAGCAGTTATACAACCCAAGCCAAAAACATTCAGTACTTC.

This chain joins TRBV9 and TRBJ2-6; perhaps TRBD2 as D (6 bases). V dropped 4 bases and J dropped 2 bases, with 13 bases sitting between them. Germline V lookup: CDR1 SGDLS, CDR2 YYNGEE. This CDR3 is built from 16 residues. Written as DNA, the CDR3 is TGTGCCAGCAGCCCCCGTCCGGGGGCTGGGGCCAACGTCCTGACTTTC. This sequence encodes CASSPRPGAGANVLTF. The variable domain in full, with the rest retrieved from reference TRBV9 and TRBJ2-6, is DSGVTQTPKHLITATGQRVTLRCSPRSGDLSVYWYQQSLDQGLQFLIQYYNGEERAKGNILERFSAQQFPDLHSELNLSSLELGDSALYFCASSPRPGAGANVLTFGAGSRLTVL.

CDR3 DNA sequence: TGTGCCAGCAGCTTCGACAGAGACACTGAAGCTTTCTTT. As protein: CASSFDRDTEAFF. The V gene is TRBV7-8, the J gene TRBJ1-1; D is perhaps TRBD1 (5 bases). V dropped 3 bases and J dropped 3 bases, with 8 bases sitting between them. The CDR3 is 13 amino acids. CDR1 is SGHVS and CDR2 is FQNEAQ in the germline V gene. Full variable domain (outside the CDR3, taken from reference TRBV7-8 and TRBJ1-1): GAGVSQSPRYKVAKRGQDVALRCDPISGHVSLFWYQQALGQGPEFLTYFQNEAQLDKSGLPSDRFFAERPEGSVSTLKIQRTQQEDSAVYLCASSFDRDTEAFFGQGTRLTVV.